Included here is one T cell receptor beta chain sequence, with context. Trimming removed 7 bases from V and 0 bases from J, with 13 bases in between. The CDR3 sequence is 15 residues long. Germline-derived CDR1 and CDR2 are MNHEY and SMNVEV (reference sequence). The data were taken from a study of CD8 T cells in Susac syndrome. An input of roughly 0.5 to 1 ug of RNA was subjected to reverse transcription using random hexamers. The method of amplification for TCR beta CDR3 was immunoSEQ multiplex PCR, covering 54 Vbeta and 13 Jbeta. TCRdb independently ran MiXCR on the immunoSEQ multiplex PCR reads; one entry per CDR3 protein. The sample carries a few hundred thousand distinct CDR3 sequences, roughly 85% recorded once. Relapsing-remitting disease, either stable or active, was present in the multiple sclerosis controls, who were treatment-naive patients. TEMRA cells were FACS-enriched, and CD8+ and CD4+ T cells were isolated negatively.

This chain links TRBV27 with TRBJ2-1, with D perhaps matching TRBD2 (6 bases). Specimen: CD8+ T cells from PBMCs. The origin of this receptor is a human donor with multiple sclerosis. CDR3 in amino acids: CASNLGLSSYNEQFF. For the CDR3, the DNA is TGTGCCAGCAACCTGGGACTGAGCTCCTACAATGAGCAGTTCTTC.